The 14 T cell receptor beta chains reported below all come from one sample, sequenced in a study of blood T cell repertoires in COVID-19 (dated by TCRdb to 2019 to 2021). Library preparation used the immunoSEQ multiplex PCR assay. TCRdb mirrors the immuneACCESS table, restricted to in-frame sequences. Some clones are absent from its copies; in checked studies, under half trace to an unresolved V gene, and the reason for the others is unknown. The sample table holds about 37,000 clones, of which 81% were seen once. Of the sample, about 3.2% falls within the top ten clones. What was sequenced was peripheral blood. Receptors originate from a man aged 65 to 85 with COVID-19, enrolled during active disease.

The chain links TRBV19 to TRBJ2-2, with TRBD2 matching 10 bases. Losses at the gene ends were 6 bases for V and 2 bases for J; bases not matched to a gene: 12. CDR1 and CDR2 from the germline V gene are LNHDA and SQIVND (reference sequence). The CDR3 totals 18 residues. The CDR3: CASSRGRGLAPNTGELFF. CDR3 DNA: TGTGCCAGTAGCCGCGGGAGGGGACTAGCGCCTAACACCGGGGAGCTGTTTTTT.

The V and J genes are TRBV6-5 and TRBJ2-3; 7 bases are shared with TRBD1. The CDR3 runs 13 residues. Per germline, CDR1 MNHEY and CDR2 SVGAGI. The V segment lost 10 bases and the J segment 2 bases; nucleotides outside the gene matches: 6. This chain's CDR3 is CAIPGQVTDTQYF. The DNA for the CDR3 is TGTGCCATCCCCGGACAGGTCACAGATACGCAGTATTTT.

The rearrangement joins TRBV28 to TRBJ1-3, with TRBD1 matching over 8 bases. V lost 1 base to trimming and J lost 6 bases; unmatched junction nucleotides: 11. Per germline, CDR1 MDHEN and CDR2 SYDVKM. The CDR3 extends over 17 amino acids. This CDR3 is CASSLYPRGQGLNTIYF. The CDR3 nucleotides are TGTGCCAGCAGTTTATACCCCAGGGGGCAGGGATTAAACACCATATATTTT.

The chain uses TRBV4-2 and TRBJ1-3; a possible D gene is TRBD1 (5 bases). Trimming took off 1 base at V and 3 bases at J, with 7 bases between the two ends. Per germline, CDR1 LGHNA and CDR2 YNFKEQ. The CDR3 totals 14 residues. The CDR3 region has the DNA TGTGCCAGCAGCCAAGGGGGGGGTGGAAACACCATATATTTT. It codes for CASSQGGGGNTIYF.

J is TRBJ1-5 and V is TRBV15; D is unclear. The CDR3 extends over 15 amino acids. Trimming cost V 5 bases and J 0 bases, with 11 bases left between them. Germline values: CDR1 LNHNV, CDR2 YYDKDF (reference sequence). DNA for the CDR3: TGTGCCACCAGCGGTGGGAGGTATAGCAATCAGCCCCAGCATTTT. Encoded protein: CATSGGRYSNQPQHF.

This clone showed up just a few times. The chain employs TRBV29-1 and TRBJ2-1, with TRBD2 matching 8 bases. The CDR3 length is 16 residues. J was trimmed by 7 bases and V by 2 bases; bases with no gene match: 13. The V gene's germline CDR1 is SQVTM and CDR2 ANQGSEA. The CDR3: CSVELVDGGRRNEQFF. CDR3 DNA: TGCAGCGTTGAATTGGTAGATGGCGGGAGGAGGAATGAGCAGTTCTTC.

This clone was observed a handful of times. The V gene is TRBV28, the J gene TRBJ2-1, with 13 bases that match TRBD2. The CDR3 sequence is 16 residues long. J was trimmed by 9 bases and V by 0 bases; bases with no gene match: 5. The germline gives CDR1 MDHEN, CDR2 SYDVKM. CDR3 amino acids: CASSLWVTSGRGEQFF. The DNA for the CDR3 is TGTGCCAGCAGTTTATGGGTTACTAGCGGGAGGGGTGAGCAGTTCTTC.

V usage is TRBV11-2 and J usage is TRBJ1-2; no definite D call. V lost 2 bases and J lost 8, with 12 bases in between. From germline, CDR1 is SGHAT and CDR2 FQNNGV. CDR3 length: 13 amino acids. The CDR3 sequence: CASSLPYGGGYTF. The CDR3 DNA follows: TGTGCCAGCAGCTTACCCTATGGAGGCGGCTACACCTTC.

This clone appeared once. The chain has TRBV6-1 and TRBJ2-3; 8 bases agree with TRBD1. Germline trimming cut 4 bases from V and 1 base from J; bases unmatched to any gene: 7. The CDR3 is 16 residues long. Germline V gene data show CDR1 as MNHNS and CDR2 as SASEGT. The CDR3 DNA is TGTGCCAGCAGTGTCGGGACAGGAAGTCGCACAGATACGCAGTATTTT. Encoded protein: CASSVGTGSRTDTQYF.

V gene TRBV2 combines with J gene TRBJ2-1; D may be TRBD2 (6 bases). Trimming left V 8 bases short and J 4 bases short, with 15 bases between. This CDR3 has 14 amino acids. CDR1 SNHLY and CDR2 FYNNEI come from the germline V gene. The CDR3 loop reads CASDRAGTYNEQFF. CDR3 DNA sequence: TGTGCCAGCGACCGGGCAGGGACTTACAATGAGCAGTTCTTC.

The chain has TRBV25-1 and TRBJ2-2, with D tentatively TRBD2 (5 bases). V was shortened by 4 bases and J by 4 bases, with 13 bases between the two germline ends. The CDR3 length is 15 residues. CDR1 is MGHDK, CDR2 SYGVNS, per germline. The CDR3 spells CASSGLSGGTGELFF. For the CDR3, the DNA is TGTGCCAGCAGTGGCCTATCTGGAGGCACCGGGGAGCTGTTTTTT.

This rearrangement joins TRBV27 to TRBJ2-2, with 8 bases that match TRBD1. V lost 1 base, J lost 2 bases, and 3 bases stayed unmatched. The CDR3 runs 16 residues. Germline V CDR1 and CDR2: MNHEY, SMNVEV (reference sequence). CDR3: CASSLYGTGNTGELFF. The DNA for the CDR3 is TGTGCCAGCAGTTTATACGGGACAGGCAACACCGGGGAGCTGTTTTTT.

The rearrangement joins TRBV24-1 to TRBJ2-2; maybe TRBD2 (5 bases). Trimming removed 4 bases from V and 5 bases from J, with 10 bases in between. Per the germline V gene, CDR1 is KGHDR and CDR2 is SFDVKD. This CDR3 is 14 amino acids long. CDR3 sequence: CATSELGGTGELFF. The CDR3 DNA reads TGTGCCACCAGTGAATTAGGAGGAACCGGGGAGCTGTTTTTT.

The rearrangement uses TRBV7-8 and TRBJ1-5; D is uncertain. Deletions cut 1 base from V and 4 bases from J, with 5 bases between. The germline gives CDR1 SGHVS, CDR2 FQNEAQ. CDR3 length: 13 amino acids. The CDR3 sequence is CASSLGRNQPQHF. DNA of the CDR3: TGTGCCAGCAGCTTAGGGCGGAATCAGCCCCAGCATTTT.